These 20 T cell receptor beta chains came from one sample sequenced in a study of blood T cell repertoires in COVID-19 (dated by TCRdb to the early 2020s). Receptor libraries were prepared by the immunoSEQ multiplex PCR assay. This is the immuneACCESS table as TCRdb keeps it, with only in-frame sequences that have V and J called. A part of the clones is gone; compared with another copy, unresolved V genes explain less than half, and the rest is unexplained. This sample is represented by about 240,000 clones; 82% of them were singletons. Roughly 3.3% of the sample is in the top ten clones. Input material: peripheral blood. These receptors were taken from a woman between 18 and 30 years old with acute or convalescent COVID-19.

This chain connects TRBV30 to TRBJ1-6; 9 bases are shared with TRBD1. CDR3 length equals 17 residues. With 3 bases clipped from V and 6 bases from J, the junction kept 12 bases outside the gene matches. Germline CDR1 and CDR2: GTSNPN and SVGIG (reference sequence). CDR3 DNA sequence: TGTGCCTGGAGGCCGGGAAAGACGGGACAGGGTAATTCACCCCTCCACTTT. It specifies CAWRPGKTGQGNSPLHF. Full variable domain (outside the CDR3, taken from reference TRBV30 and TRBJ1-6): SQTIHQWPATLVQPVGSPLSLECTVEGTSNPNLYWYRQAAGRGLQLLFYSVGIGQISSEVPQNLSASRPQDRQFILSSKKLLLSDSGFYLCAWRPGKTGQGNSPLHFGNGTRLTVT.

In nucleotides, the CDR3 is TGTGCCAGTAGTATGAATGGAGGGGGGGCGGCCGAAGCTTTCTTT. Residues: CASSMNGGGAAEAFF. J is TRBJ1-1 and V is TRBV19, with a tentative D call TRBD1 (6 bases). The V end was cut by 3 bases, the J end by 8 bases, with 19 bases between. The CDR3 is made up of 15 amino acids. Germline V lookup: CDR1 LNHDA, CDR2 SQIVND (reference sequence).

The chain links TRBV7-2 to TRBJ2-3; D perhaps matches TRBD1 (6 bases). The CDR3 runs 17 residues. Deletions cut 5 bases from V and 2 bases from J, with 20 bases between. Germline V gives CDR1 SGHTA, CDR2 FQGNSA. The CDR3 sequence is CASSTRVVQGPTDTQYF. For the CDR3, the DNA is TGTGCCAGCAGCACAAGGGTTGTACAGGGACCCACAGATACGCAGTATTTT.

The chain uses TRBV19 and TRBJ2-5; 11 bases line up with TRBD2. V lost 4 bases to trimming and J lost 4 bases; unmatched junction nucleotides: 17. The length of the CDR3 is 19 residues. Germline loops: CDR1 LNHDA, CDR2 SQIVND (reference sequence). CDR3 in amino acids: CASSRDPGLAVPRGETQYF. CDR3 DNA sequence: TGTGCCAGTAGTAGGGATCCGGGACTAGCGGTTCCGAGGGGAGAGACCCAGTACTTC.

V usage is TRBV7-8 and J usage is TRBJ2-3; 7 bases align to TRBD2. The V gene end was trimmed by 1 base and the J gene end by 4 bases; junction bases not matched to a gene: 8. This CDR3 has 16 residues. Germline V lookup: CDR1 SGHVS, CDR2 FQNEAQ. The CDR3 protein is CASSLVVRGVADTQYF. Here the CDR3 DNA reads TGTGCCAGCAGCTTAGTTGTCCGGGGGGTGGCAGATACGCAGTATTTT. Looking up the rest from reference TRBV7-8 and TRBJ2-3 gives the full variable domain: GAGVSQSPRYKVAKRGQDVALRCDPISGHVSLFWYQQALGQGPEFLTYFQNEAQLDKSGLPSDRFFAERPEGSVSTLKIQRTQQEDSAVYLCASSLVVRGVADTQYFGPGTRLTVL.

J is TRBJ2-1 and V is TRBV6-5; no clear D gene. Germline CDR1 MNHEY, CDR2 SVGAGI. The CDR3 runs 16 residues. V gave up 0 bases and J gave up 2 bases, with 11 bases separating them. CDR3 sequence reads: CASSYSPGETYNEQFF. CDR3 in DNA: TGTGCCAGCAGTTACTCGCCCGGTGAGACCTACAATGAGCAGTTCTTC.

The chain uses TRBV7-8 and TRBJ1-5, with TRBD1 as a possible D gene (6 bases). The CDR3 sequence is 18 residues long. With 4 bases removed from V and 3 bases from J, the gap between germline ends came to 22 bases. Germline assignment: CDR1 SGHVS and CDR2 FQNEAQ. For the CDR3, the DNA is TGTGCCAGCAGCTGGCGAGGAGGGGGGGGTCGGGACAATCAGCCCCAGCATTTT. Translation: CASSWRGGGGRDNQPQHF.

This clone was found a few times. V is TRBV7-9 and J is TRBJ1-4, with D tentatively TRBD1 (6 bases). CDR1 and CDR2 from the germline V gene are SEHNR and FQNEAQ (reference sequence). CDR3 size: 14 residues. Trimming cost V 1 base and J 3 bases, with 6 bases left between them. CDR3 nucleotide sequence: TGTGCCAGCAGCTTAGGGACAGCTAATGAAAAACTGTTTTTT. This sequence encodes CASSLGTANEKLFF.

This clone was recorded a few times. The chain links TRBV4-1 to TRBJ1-1, with a weak D call TRBD1 (6 bases). CDR3 length: 16 residues. V gave up 11 bases and J gave up 0 bases, with 22 bases separating them. Looked up from germline, CDR1 is MGHRA and CDR2 is YSYEKL. CDR3 DNA sequence: TGCGCCTGCTGCCTTCTGTGGGACACTCTGAACACTGAAGCTTTCTTT. It specifies CACCLLWDTLNTEAFF.

The V call is TRBV27, the J call TRBJ2-7; D may be TRBD2 (5 bases). Trimming shortened V by 1 base and J by 5 bases, and 18 bases separated the two germline ends. The CDR3 extends over 16 amino acids. Germline V gene data show CDR1 as MNHEY and CDR2 as SMNVEV (reference sequence). The chain's CDR3 is CASSLLGGLPSDEQYF. As DNA, the CDR3 is TGTGCCAGCAGTTTATTGGGCGGGCTCCCTTCGGACGAGCAGTACTTC.

The chain carries TRBV7-6 and TRBJ2-3; 8 nucleotides align to TRBD2. The CDR3 contains 15 residues. V dropped 6 bases and J dropped 2; count of bases not matched to a gene: 7. CDR1 is SGHVS and CDR2 is FNYEAQ in the germline V gene. CDR3 nucleotides: TGTGCCAGCAGAGAGAGCGGGAGCCACACAGATACGCAGTATTTT. Protein product: CASRESGSHTDTQYF.

The chain is built from TRBV4-2 and TRBJ2-1; D unclear. This CDR3 comprises 14 residues. V lost 2 bases and J lost 5, with 10 bases in between. Germline V gene lookup returns CDR1 LGHNA and CDR2 YNFKEQ. For the CDR3, the DNA is TGTGCCAGCAGCCAAATGTGGCGGAACAATGAGCAGTTCTTC. Translation gives CASSQMWRNNEQFF.

The chain has TRBV20-1 and TRBJ1-4, with 7 bases identical to TRBD1. V shed 2 bases and J 12 bases; nucleotides not matched to a gene: 3. This CDR3 comprises 11 residues. Germline CDR1 DFQATT, CDR2 SNEGSKA (reference sequence). The CDR3 region has the DNA TGCAGTGCTAGAATTGGGACAGAACTGTTTTTT. It yields the protein CSARIGTELFF.

This clone was observed a single time. The J gene is TRBJ1-1, the V gene TRBV6-5; D unresolved. V shed 6 bases and J shed 4 bases, with 9 bases lying between them. The CDR3 has 12 residues. Germline CDR1 is MNHEY and CDR2 is SVGAGI. CDR3 region: CASRVLGTEAFF. DNA of the CDR3: TGTGCCAGCAGAGTACTTGGCACTGAAGCTTTCTTT.

The chain employs TRBV6-5 and TRBJ1-3, with D perhaps TRBD1 (6 bases). The CDR3 contains 14 residues. With 7 bases removed from V and 0 bases from J, the gap between germline ends came to 10 bases. CDR1 MNHEY and CDR2 SVGAGI come from the germline V gene. The CDR3 DNA reads as TGTGCCAGCACGGGGGGCCTCTCTGGAAACACCATATATTTT. Translated, it gives CASTGGLSGNTIYF.

This chain links TRBV14 with TRBJ1-1; D may be TRBD1 (5 bases). The germline V gene has CDR1 SGHDN and CDR2 FVKESK. This CDR3 has 14 residues. Trimming shortened V by 4 bases and J by 1 base, and 10 bases separated the two germline ends. Here the CDR3 reads CASSLPGQNTEAFF. The CDR3 DNA is TGTGCCAGCAGCCTTCCAGGGCAGAACACTGAAGCTTTCTTT.

The rearrangement joins TRBV30 to TRBJ1-1; D remains ambiguous. The CDR3 contains 11 residues. Deletions cut 0 bases from V and 8 bases from J, with 7 bases between. The germline CDR1 and CDR2 sequences are GTSNPN and SVGIG (reference sequence). CDR3 sequence (DNA): TGTGCCTGGAGTGTAGGCGGGGAAGCTTTCTTT. Amino acid sequence: CAWSVGGEAFF.

The chain employs TRBV10-2 and TRBJ2-1, with TRBD2 matching 11 bases. V was pared by 2 bases and J by 4 bases, with 16 bases of the junction left unmatched. The CDR3 has 20 residues. Germline CDR1 WSHSY, CDR2 SAAADI. This CDR3 reads CASSEPDQILLAGGYNEQFF. The CDR3, as DNA: TGCGCCAGCAGTGAGCCCGATCAAATTTTGCTAGCGGGAGGTTACAATGAGCAGTTCTTC.

This clone was seen a single time. The V and J genes are TRBV6-5 and TRBJ1-4, with 7 positions matching TRBD1. Losses at the gene ends were 4 bases for V and 6 bases for J; bases not matched to a gene: 5. CDR3 length: 14 amino acids. Germline V gene lookup returns CDR1 MNHEY and CDR2 SVGAGI. Here the CDR3 reads CASSSTGTDEKLFF. CDR3 nucleotides: TGTGCCAGCAGTTCCACCGGGACAGATGAAAAACTGTTTTTT.

The gene calls are TRBV7-2 and TRBJ1-6; 8 nucleotides align to TRBD1. The V gene's germline CDR1 is SGHTA and CDR2 FQGNSA. The CDR3 has 15 residues. J was trimmed by 7 bases and V by 1 base; bases with no gene match: 3. The CDR3: CASSLGQGANSPLHF. For the CDR3, the DNA is TGTGCCAGCAGCTTAGGGCAGGGGGCCAATTCACCCCTCCACTTT.